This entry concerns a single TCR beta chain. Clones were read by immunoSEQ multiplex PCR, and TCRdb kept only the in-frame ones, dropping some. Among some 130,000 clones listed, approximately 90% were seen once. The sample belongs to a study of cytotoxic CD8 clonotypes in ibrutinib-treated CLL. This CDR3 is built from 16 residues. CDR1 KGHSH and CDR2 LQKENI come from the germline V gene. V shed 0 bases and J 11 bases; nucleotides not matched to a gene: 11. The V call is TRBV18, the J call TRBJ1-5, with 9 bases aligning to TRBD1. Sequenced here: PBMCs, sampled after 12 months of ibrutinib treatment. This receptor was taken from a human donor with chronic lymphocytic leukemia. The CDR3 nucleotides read TGTGCCAGCTCACCACCGGGACAGGGCGAAGTTGGGACCCAGCATTTT. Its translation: CASSPPGQGEVGTQHF.